This T cell receptor beta chain was sequenced in a study of T cell repertoires in cytomegalovirus infection. Turning to the study itself: The authors used CMV epitopes that were HLA-C-restricted (recently identified) and HLA-B-restricted (well studied).

A note on this clonotype: The target antigen is unknown. This may arise from a read error, as a much more abundant clone is one base away.

The CDR3 runs 14 residues. Germline CDR1 reads MNHGY; CDR2 reads SAAAGT. Via MiXCR, TCRdb re-called the reads, giving one row per CDR3 protein. The sample lists fewer than 1,000,000 distinct CDR3 sequences; around 30% were seen once. This clonotype was sampled from a human donor in good health (CMV status not recorded). Some clones in this sample may be carry-over from other donors' samples. Sequenced material: cultured CD8+ T cells from PBMCs, taken from culture after CMV antigen stimulation. The chain has TRBV6-8 and TRBJ1-5; D uncertain. The DNA for the CDR3 is TGTGCCGGCAGTTACTCCCAGTACAATCAGCCCCAGCATTTT. This translates into CAGSYSQYNQPQHF.